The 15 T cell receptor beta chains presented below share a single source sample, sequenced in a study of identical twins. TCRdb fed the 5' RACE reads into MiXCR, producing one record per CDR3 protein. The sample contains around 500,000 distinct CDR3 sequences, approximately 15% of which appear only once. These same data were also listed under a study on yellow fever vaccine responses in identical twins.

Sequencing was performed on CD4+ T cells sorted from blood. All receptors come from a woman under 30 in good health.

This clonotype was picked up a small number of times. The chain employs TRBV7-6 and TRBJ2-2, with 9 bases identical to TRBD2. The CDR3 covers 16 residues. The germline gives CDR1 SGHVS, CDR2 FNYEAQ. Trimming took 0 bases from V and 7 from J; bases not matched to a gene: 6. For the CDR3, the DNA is TGTGCCAGCAGCTTAGCCTCCGGGACTAGCCACGGGGAGCTGTTTTTT. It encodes CASSLASGTSHGELFF.

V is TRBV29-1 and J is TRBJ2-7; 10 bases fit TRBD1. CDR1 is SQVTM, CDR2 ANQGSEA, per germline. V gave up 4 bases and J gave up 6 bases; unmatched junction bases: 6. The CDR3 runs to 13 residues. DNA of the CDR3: TGCAGCGTTGGGACAGGGGGATTGACCGAGCAGTACTTC. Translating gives CSVGTGGLTEQYF.

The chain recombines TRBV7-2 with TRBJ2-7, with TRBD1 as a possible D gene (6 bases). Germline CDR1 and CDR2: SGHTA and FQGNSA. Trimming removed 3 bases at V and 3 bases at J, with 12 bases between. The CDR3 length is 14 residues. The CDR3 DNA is TGTGCCAGCAGCTTTCTAGGACAGAGCTACGAGCAGTACTTC. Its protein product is CASSFLGQSYEQYF.

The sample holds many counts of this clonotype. The CDR3 here is CASSLDAGGRPTGELFF. CDR3 in DNA: TGTGCCAGCAGCTTGGATGCGGGGGGCAGGCCCACCGGGGAGCTGTTTTTT. The chain employs TRBV5-4 and TRBJ2-2; 8 bases are a match to TRBD2. The CDR3 length is 17 residues. Germline CDR1 is SGHNT and CDR2 is YYREEE (reference sequence). With 0 bases clipped from V and 4 bases from J, the junction kept 8 bases outside the gene matches.

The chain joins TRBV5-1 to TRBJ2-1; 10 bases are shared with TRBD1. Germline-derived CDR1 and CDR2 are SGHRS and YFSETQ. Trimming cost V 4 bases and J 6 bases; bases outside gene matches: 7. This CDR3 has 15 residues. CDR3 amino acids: CASSPGTGDRNEQFF. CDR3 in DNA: TGCGCCAGCAGCCCCGGGACAGGGGATCGCAATGAGCAGTTCTTC.

The CDR3 spells CASKLAGGPFLYEQYF. In DNA, the CDR3 is TGTGCCAGCAAACTAGCGGGAGGACCCTTCCTCTACGAGCAGTACTTC. The chain uses TRBV6-2 or TRBV6-3 and TRBJ2-7, with 12 bases lining up with TRBD2. V dropped 7 bases and J dropped 3; count of bases not matched to a gene: 10. CDR3 size: 16 residues. Per the germline V gene, CDR1 is MNHEY and CDR2 is SVGEGT.

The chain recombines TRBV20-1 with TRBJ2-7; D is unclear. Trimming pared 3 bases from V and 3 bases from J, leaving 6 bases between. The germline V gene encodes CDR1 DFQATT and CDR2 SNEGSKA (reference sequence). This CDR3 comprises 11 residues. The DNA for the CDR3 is TGCAGTGCTAGCGACGTCTACGAGCAGTACTTC. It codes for CSASDVYEQYF.

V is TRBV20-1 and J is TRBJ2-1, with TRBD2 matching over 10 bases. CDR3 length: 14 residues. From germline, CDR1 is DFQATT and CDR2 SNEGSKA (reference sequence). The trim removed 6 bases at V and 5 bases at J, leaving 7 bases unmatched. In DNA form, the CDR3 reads TGCAGTGCCCATCCTAGCGGGGGACACAATGAGCAGTTCTTC. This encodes CSAHPSGGHNEQFF.

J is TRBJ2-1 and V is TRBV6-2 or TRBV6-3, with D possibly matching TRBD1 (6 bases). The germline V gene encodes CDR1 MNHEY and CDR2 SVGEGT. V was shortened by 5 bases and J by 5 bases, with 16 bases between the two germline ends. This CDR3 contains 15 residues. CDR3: CASSRLGQKHNEQFF. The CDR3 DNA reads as TGTGCCAGCAGTCGCCTTGGACAGAAGCACAATGAGCAGTTCTTC.

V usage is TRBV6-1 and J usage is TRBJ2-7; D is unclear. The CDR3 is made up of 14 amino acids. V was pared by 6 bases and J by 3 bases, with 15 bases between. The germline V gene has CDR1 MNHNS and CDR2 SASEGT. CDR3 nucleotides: TGTGCCAGCAGCCGAATGGAATGGGGCTACGAGCAGTACTTC. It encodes CASSRMEWGYEQYF.

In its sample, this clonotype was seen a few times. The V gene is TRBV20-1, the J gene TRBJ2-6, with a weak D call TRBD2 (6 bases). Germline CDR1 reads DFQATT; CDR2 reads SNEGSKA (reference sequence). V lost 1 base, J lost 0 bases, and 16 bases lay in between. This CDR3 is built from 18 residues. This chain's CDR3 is CSARAPGGVNSGANVLTF. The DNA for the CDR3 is TGCAGTGCTAGAGCTCCAGGAGGGGTCAACTCTGGGGCCAACGTCCTGACTTTC.

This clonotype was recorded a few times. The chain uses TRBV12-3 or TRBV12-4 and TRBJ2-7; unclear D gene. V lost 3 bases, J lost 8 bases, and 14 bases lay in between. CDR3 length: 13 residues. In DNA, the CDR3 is TGTGCCAGCAGTTTCCCGCCTAGTTTTCAGCAGTACTTC. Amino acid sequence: CASSFPPSFQQYF.

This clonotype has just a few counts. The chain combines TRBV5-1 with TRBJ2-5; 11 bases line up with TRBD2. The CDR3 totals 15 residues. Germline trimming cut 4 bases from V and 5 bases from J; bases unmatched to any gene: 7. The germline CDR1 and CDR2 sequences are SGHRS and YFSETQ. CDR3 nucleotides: TGCGCCAGCAGCACGCCTACTAGCGGGAGTGAGACCCAGTACTTC. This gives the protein CASSTPTSGSETQYF.

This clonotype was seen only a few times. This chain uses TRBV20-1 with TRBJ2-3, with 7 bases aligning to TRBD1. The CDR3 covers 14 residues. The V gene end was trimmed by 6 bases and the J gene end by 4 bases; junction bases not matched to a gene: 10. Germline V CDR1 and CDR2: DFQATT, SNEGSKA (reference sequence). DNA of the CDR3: TGCAGTGCGCAGACAGGGCGGGTCGCAGATACGCAGTATTTT. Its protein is CSAQTGRVADTQYF.

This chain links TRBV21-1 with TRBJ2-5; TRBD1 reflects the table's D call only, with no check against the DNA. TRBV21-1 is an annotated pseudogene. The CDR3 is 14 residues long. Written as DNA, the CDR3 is TGTGCCAGCATTAATAGGGACACCCAAGAGACCCAGTACTTC. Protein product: CASINRDTQETQYF.